The source of this T cell receptor (beta chain) is a study of OX40 agonist ivuxolimab in advanced cancers. Study-wide context: The patients received ivuxolimab by intravenous route every 2 weeks at 0.01 to 10 mg/kg. Regarding the study as a whole: The study found that CD8+ T cells averaged more expanded clones than CD4+.

Regarding this clone: Its specificity is unknown.

TCRdb's table, derived via immunoSEQ multiplex PCR, lists solely in-frame clones and lacks some. The table lists about 5,800 clones, about four fifths of them singletons, with 9.5% to 15% in the top ten. Germline CDR1 is MNHNS and CDR2 is SASEGT. J lost 6 bases, V lost 1 base, and 9 bases had no gene match. The CDR3 is 15 amino acids. It was autoimmune disease history or systemic immunosuppression that excluded patients. The sequence derives from an adult with an advanced solid tumor such as melanoma, head and neck, liver or kidney cancer. The genes are TRBV6-1 and TRBJ2-7, with 7 bases fitting TRBD1. This specimen was CD4+ or CD8+ T cells sorted from blood, taken in a trial of the OX40 agonist ivuxolimab. CDR3 DNA: TGTGCCAGCAGTGAAGAATTTAACAGGGGTTTCGAGCAGTACTTC. This codes for CASSEEFNRGFEQYF.